This TCR beta chain was recorded in a study of T cells in localized non-small cell lung cancer. This clone was seen once. Its antigen is unidentified. Produced via immunoSEQ multiplex PCR; TCRdb's table is partial and in-frame only. The repertoire holds about 31,000 clones, with 90% to 95% as singletons. The V and J ends lost 2 bases and 0 bases, in that order; junction bases with no gene match: 5. CDR3 length: 16 residues. From germline, CDR1 is LGHNA and CDR2 YSLEER. General observations from the study: Adjacent uninvolved lung had the highest clonality, suggesting focused antigen responses. Higher blood T cell density went with longer overall survival. The study detected a median approximately 57 of the top 100 tumor clones in adjacent lung.

The source was peripheral blood, collected before any cancer treatment. The TCR was taken from a woman aged 35 to 75 with stage I lung adenocarcinoma. The rearrangement uses TRBV4-3 and TRBJ2-3; 7 nucleotides match TRBD2. This CDR3 reads CASSQQAGSSTDTQYF. The CDR3 DNA sequence: TGCGCCAGCAGCCAACAAGCGGGGAGTAGCACAGATACGCAGTATTTT.